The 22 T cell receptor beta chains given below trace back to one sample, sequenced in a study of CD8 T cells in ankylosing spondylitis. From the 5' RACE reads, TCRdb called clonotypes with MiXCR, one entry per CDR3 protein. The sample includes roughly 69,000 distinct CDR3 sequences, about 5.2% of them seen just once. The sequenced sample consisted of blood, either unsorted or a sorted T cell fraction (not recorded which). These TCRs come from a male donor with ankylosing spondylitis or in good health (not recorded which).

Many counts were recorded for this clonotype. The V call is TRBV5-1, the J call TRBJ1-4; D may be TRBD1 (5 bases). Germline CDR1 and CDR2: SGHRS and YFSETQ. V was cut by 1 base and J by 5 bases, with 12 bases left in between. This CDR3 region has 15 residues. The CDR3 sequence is CASSLSSGLNEKLFF. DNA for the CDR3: TGCGCCAGCAGCTTGAGCTCGGGACTGAATGAAAAACTGTTTTTT.

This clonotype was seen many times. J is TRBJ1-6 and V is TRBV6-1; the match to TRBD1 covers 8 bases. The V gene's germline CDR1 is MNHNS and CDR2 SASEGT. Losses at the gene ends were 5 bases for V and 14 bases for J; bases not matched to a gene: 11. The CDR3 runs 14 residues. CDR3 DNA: TGTGCCAGCAGTAGGGGACAGGCCTTTCGGGCCCTCCACTTT. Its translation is CASSRGQAFRALHF.

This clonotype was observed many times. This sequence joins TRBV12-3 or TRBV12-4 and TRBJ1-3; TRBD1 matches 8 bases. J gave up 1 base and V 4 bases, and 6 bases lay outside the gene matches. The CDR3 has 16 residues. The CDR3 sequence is CASSSLTGESGNTIYF. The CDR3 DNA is TGTGCCAGCAGTTCCCTGACAGGGGAATCTGGAAACACCATATATTTT.

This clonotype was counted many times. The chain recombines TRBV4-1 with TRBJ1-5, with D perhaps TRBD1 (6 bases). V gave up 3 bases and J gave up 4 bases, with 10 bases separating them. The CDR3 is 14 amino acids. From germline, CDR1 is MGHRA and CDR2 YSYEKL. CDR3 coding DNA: TGCGCCAGCAGCCACCAGGGGAAAAATCAGCCCCAGCATTTT. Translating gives CASSHQGKNQPQHF.

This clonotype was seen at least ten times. In nucleotides, the CDR3 is TGTGCCAGCAGCTCCGGCCAGGGCGTTGAGCAGTTCTTC. Translating gives CASSSGQGVEQFF. This sequence joins TRBV11-1 and TRBJ2-1; D perhaps matches TRBD1 (5 bases). Per germline, CDR1 SGHAT and CDR2 FQDESV (reference sequence). This CDR3 comprises 13 residues. Trimming took 4 bases from V and 9 from J, leaving 13 bases between them.

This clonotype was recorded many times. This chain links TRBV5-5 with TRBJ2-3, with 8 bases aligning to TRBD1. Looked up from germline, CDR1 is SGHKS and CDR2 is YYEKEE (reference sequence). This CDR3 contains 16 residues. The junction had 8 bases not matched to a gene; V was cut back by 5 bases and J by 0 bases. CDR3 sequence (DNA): TGTGCCAGCAGAAACGGACAGGGTCTGAGCACAGATACGCAGTATTTT. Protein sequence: CASRNGQGLSTDTQYF.

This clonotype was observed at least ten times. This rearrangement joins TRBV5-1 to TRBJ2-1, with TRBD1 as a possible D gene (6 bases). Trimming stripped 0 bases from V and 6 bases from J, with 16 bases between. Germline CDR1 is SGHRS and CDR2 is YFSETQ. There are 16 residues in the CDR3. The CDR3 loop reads CASSLAGNRVPNEQFF. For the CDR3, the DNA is TGCGCCAGCAGCTTGGCCGGGAACAGGGTCCCCAATGAGCAGTTCTTC.

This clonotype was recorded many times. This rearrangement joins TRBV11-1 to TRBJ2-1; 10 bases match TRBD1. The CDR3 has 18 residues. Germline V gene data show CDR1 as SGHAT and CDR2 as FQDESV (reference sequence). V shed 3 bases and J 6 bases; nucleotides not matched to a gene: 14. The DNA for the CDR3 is TGTGCCAGCAGCTTTAGTCTAGAGGGGACAGGGGATCCCAATGAGCAGTTCTTC. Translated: CASSFSLEGTGDPNEQFF.

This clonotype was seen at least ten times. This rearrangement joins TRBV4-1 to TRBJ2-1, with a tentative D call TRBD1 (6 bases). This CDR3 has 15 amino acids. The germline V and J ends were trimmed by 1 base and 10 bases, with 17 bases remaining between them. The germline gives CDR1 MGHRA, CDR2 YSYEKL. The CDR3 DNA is TGCGCCAGCAGCCAAGGTCCCCTCCTACAGGGCGAGCAGTTCTTC. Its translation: CASSQGPLLQGEQFF.

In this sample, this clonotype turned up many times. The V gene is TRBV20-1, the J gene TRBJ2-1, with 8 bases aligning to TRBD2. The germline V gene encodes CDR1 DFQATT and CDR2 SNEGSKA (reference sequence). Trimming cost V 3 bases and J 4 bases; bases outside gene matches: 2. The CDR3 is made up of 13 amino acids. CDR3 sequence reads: CSASGGGYNEQFF. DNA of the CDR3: TGCAGTGCTAGCGGGGGGGGGTACAATGAGCAGTTCTTC.

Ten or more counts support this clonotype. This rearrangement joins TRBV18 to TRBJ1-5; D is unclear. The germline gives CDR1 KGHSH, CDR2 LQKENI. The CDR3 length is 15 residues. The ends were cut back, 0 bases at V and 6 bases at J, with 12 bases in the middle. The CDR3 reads CASSPPNRAVQPQHF. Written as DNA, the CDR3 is TGTGCCAGCTCACCACCGAACAGAGCGGTTCAGCCCCAGCATTTT.

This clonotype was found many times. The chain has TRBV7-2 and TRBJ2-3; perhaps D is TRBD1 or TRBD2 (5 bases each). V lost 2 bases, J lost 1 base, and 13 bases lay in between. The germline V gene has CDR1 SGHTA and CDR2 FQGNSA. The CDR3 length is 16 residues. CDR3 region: CASSLRPSGRTDTQYF. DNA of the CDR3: TGTGCCAGCAGCTTAAGACCGTCGGGGCGCACAGATACGCAGTATTTT.

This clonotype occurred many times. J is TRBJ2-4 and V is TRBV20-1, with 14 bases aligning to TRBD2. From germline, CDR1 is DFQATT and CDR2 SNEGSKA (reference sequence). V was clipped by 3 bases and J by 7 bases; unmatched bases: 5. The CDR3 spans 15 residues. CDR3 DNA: TGCAGTGCTAGGGGGACTAGCGGGGGCTTTAACATTCAGTACTTC. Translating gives CSARGTSGGFNIQYF.

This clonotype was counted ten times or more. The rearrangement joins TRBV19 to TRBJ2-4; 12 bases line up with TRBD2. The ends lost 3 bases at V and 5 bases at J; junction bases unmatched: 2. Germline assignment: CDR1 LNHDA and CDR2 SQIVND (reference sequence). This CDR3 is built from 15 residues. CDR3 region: CASSILAGGENIQYF. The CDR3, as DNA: TGTGCCAGTAGTATTCTAGCGGGGGGGGAAAACATTCAGTACTTC.

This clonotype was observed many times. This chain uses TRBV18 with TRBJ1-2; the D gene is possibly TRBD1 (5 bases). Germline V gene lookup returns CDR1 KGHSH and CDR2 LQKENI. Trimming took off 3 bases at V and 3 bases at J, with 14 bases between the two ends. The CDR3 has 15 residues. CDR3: CASSPRDGRDYGYTF. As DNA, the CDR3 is TGTGCCAGCTCACCCCGGGACGGGAGGGACTATGGCTACACCTTC.

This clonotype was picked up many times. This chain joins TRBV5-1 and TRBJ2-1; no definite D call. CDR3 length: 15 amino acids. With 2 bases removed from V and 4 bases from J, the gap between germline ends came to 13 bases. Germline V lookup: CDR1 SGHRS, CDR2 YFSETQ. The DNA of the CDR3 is TGCGCCAGCAGCTTCACCGGAACAGATTACAATGAGCAGTTCTTC. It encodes CASSFTGTDYNEQFF. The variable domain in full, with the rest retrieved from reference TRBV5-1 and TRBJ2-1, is KAGVTQTPRYLIKTRGQQVTLSCSPISGHRSVSWYQQTPGQGLQFLFEYFSETQRNKGNFPGRFSGRQFSNSRSEMNVSTLELGDSALYLCASSFTGTDYNEQFFGPGTRLTVL.

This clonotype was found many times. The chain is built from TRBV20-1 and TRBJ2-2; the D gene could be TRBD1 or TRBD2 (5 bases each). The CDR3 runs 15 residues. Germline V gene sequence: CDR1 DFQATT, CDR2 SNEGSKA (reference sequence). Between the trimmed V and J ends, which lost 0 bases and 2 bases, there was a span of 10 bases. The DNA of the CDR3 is TGCAGTGCTAGAGACCGGGACCGTAACACCGGGGAGCTGTTTTTT. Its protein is CSARDRDRNTGELFF.

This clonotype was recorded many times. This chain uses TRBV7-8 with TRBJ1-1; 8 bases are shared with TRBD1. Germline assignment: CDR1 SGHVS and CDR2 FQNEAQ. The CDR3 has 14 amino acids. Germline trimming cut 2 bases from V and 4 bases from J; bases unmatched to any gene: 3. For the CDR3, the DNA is TGTGCCAGCAGCTTATCCAGGGGGCTCACTGAAGCTTTCTTT. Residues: CASSLSRGLTEAFF.

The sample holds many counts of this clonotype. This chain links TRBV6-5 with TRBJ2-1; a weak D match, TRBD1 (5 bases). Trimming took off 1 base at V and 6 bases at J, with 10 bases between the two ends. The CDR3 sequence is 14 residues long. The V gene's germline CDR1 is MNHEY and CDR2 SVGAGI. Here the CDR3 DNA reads TGTGCCAGCAGTTACTTTGGCAGGGTCAATGAGCAGTTCTTC. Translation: CASSYFGRVNEQFF.

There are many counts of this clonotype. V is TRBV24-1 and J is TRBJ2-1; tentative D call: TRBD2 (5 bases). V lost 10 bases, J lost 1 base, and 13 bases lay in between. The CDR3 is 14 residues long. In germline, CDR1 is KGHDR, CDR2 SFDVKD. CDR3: CATGRGRSYNEQFF. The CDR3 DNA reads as TGTGCCACGGGCCGGGGTAGGTCCTACAATGAGCAGTTCTTC.

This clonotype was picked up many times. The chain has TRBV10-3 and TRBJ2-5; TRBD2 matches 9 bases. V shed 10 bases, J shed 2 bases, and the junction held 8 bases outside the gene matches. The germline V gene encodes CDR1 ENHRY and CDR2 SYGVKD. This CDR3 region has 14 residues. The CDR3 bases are TGTGCCAGTGCGGGGGGGGTGCCACAAGAGACCCAGTACTTC. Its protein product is CASAGGVPQETQYF.

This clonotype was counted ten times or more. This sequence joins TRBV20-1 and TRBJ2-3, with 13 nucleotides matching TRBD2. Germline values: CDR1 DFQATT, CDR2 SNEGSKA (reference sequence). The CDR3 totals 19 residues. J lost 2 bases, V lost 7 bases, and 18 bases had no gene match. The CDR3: CSETGTSGEHQIPTDTQYF. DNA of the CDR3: TGCAGTGAAACCGGGACTAGCGGGGAACATCAAATACCCACAGATACGCAGTATTTT.